This T cell receptor beta chain was obtained from a study of blood T cell repertoires in COVID-19. Overall study: PBMCs, B-cell-depleted T cells, or T cells were the source of the cDNA or gDNA that made up the material.

The table came from immunoSEQ multiplex PCR; TCRdb's copy has only in-frame clones and leaves some out. The table has about 80,000 clones, approximately 84% seen once. Per the germline V gene, CDR1 is SGHVS and CDR2 is FQNEAQ. The CDR3 covers 16 residues. The V segment lost 5 bases and the J segment 2 bases; nucleotides outside the gene matches: 12. The sequenced sample consisted of peripheral blood. The receptor was derived from a man between 60 and 75 years old with active or convalescent COVID-19. The rearrangement links TRBV7-8 to TRBJ2-7; TRBD1 matches at 7 bases. DNA for the CDR3: TGTGCCAGCAGCCCCAATATCGGCCAGGGGGCCTACGAGCAGTACTTC. This sequence encodes CASSPNIGQGAYEQYF.